These T cell receptor beta chains were read from a single sample in a study of T cells in Graves' hyperthyroidism and ophthalmopathy. TCRdb processed the multiplex PCR reads anew with MiXCR; each CDR3 protein has one entry. The sample records 300,000 to 500,000 distinct CDR3 sequences, over 12% being singletons. Sequenced: blood. The receptors stem from a man aged 45-65 years with Graves' ophthalmopathy. The CDR3 runs from the conserved cysteine through the conserved F or W. The D gene is left open where the match is weak. Only part of the rows carry a size: once, few, many, or a class if the clone is expanded.

CASSPDRLAREWDNEQFF,TGTGCCAGCAGCCCGGATAGACTAGCTCGGGAGTGGGACAATGAGCAGTTCTTC,many,TRBV11-2,TRBD2,TRBJ2-1
CASSVAHEWETSGGVLAKNIQYF,TGTGCCAGCAGCGTAGCTCACGAATGGGAGACTAGCGGGGGCGTACTAGCCAAAAACATTCAGTACTTC,many,TRBV9,TRBD2,TRBJ2-4
CSVNPRTQAYEQYF,TGCAGCGTTAACCCACGTACCCAGGCCTACGAGCAGTACTTC,few,TRBV29-1,.,TRBJ2-7
CSTPGLARNEQYF,TGCAGTACTCCGGGACTAGCTAGAAACGAGCAGTACTTC,many,TRBV20-1,TRBD2,TRBJ2-7
CASSSDRFATQYF,TGTGCCAGCAGCTCTGACAGGTTCGCGACCCAGTACTTC,.,TRBV5-5,.,TRBJ2-5
CASRRGPREQYF,TGTGCCAGCAGAAGGGGCCCGCGCGAGCAGTACTTC,few,TRBV6-1,.,TRBJ2-7
CASSFSSAGSAYEQYF,TGCGCCAGCAGCTTCTCTTCAGCGGGTTCGGCCTACGAGCAGTACTTC,many,TRBV5-1,.,TRBJ2-7
CSADPGLAAGMGQYF,TGCAGTGCTGACCCGGGACTAGCGGCCGGAATGGGCCAGTACTTC,.,TRBV20-1,TRBD2,TRBJ2-5
CSAPRRDRSSYEQYF,TGCAGTGCCCCCCGTAGGGACCGCAGCTCCTACGAGCAGTACTTC,many,TRBV20-1,.,TRBJ2-7
CASTQGVVNTEAFF,TGTGCCAGCACCCAAGGGGTAGTGAACACTGAAGCTTTCTTT,many,TRBV12-3/TRBV12-4,.,TRBJ1-1
CASRNPGGSYNEQFF,TGTGCCAGCAGAAACCCAGGGGGCTCTTACAATGAGCAGTTCTTC,.,TRBV12-3/TRBV12-4,TRBD1,TRBJ2-1
CSIGGNTGELFF,TGCAGCATTGGGGGGAATACCGGGGAGCTGTTTTTT,.,TRBV29-1,.,TRBJ2-2
CASSTGVSSTDTQYF,TGTGCCAGCAGTACAGGGGTTTCTAGCACAGATACGCAGTATTTT,few,TRBV9,TRBD1,TRBJ2-3
CSARVRVADRPHDYGYTF,TGCAGTGCTAGAGTAAGGGTCGCTGATCGGCCTCACGACTATGGCTACACCTTC,many,TRBV20-1,.,TRBJ1-2
CASSPGQGANTEAFF,TGTGCCAGCAGCCCAGGACAGGGGGCGAACACTGAAGCTTTCTTT,many,TRBV11-1,TRBD1,TRBJ1-1
CAWRPEGTEAFF,TGTGCCTGGAGGCCAGAGGGGACTGAAGCTTTCTTT,.,TRBV30,.,TRBJ1-1
CASSSKLNTEAFF,TGTGCCAGCAGCTCAAAACTGAACACTGAAGCTTTCTTT,many,TRBV7-2,.,TRBJ1-1
CASSAGPLSPSAQYF,TGTGCCAGCAGTGCGGGACCCCTTTCCCCTTCGGCGCAGTATTTT,many,TRBV28,.,TRBJ2-3
CAWSLPLGYGYTF,TGTGCCTGGAGTTTGCCTCTCGGGTATGGCTACACCTTC,many,TRBV30,.,TRBJ1-2
CATSKTGSQPQHF,TGTGCCACCAGCAAAACAGGGTCCCAGCCCCAGCATTTT,.,TRBV15,.,TRBJ1-5
CASSLRVLAGAGQFF,TGTGCCAGCAGCTTGAGGGTTCTAGCGGGAGCCGGGCAGTTCTTC,few,TRBV7-2,TRBD2,TRBJ2-1
CSAARGSGTGFVEQYF,TGCAGTGCTGCCAGGGGGTCCGGGACAGGGTTCGTCGAGCAGTACTTC,few,TRBV20-1,TRBD1,TRBJ2-7